One and the same sample provided the 15 T cell receptor beta chains below, sequenced in a study of shared clonotypes between healthy human individuals. Using immunoSEQ multiplex PCR, the repertoire was profiled, and TCRdb retains in-frame clones only, with some absent. The sample shows 450,000 to 500,000 clones, 81% of them seen only once. Input material: PBMCs. Receptors were obtained from a woman aged 40-49 years in good health. Some clones in this sample may be carry-over from other donors' samples.

The CDR3: CASSESGAISGNTIYF. Written as DNA, the CDR3 is TGTGCCAGCAGTGAATCGGGGGCCATCTCTGGAAACACCATATATTTT. V gene TRBV25-1 combines with J gene TRBJ1-3; a weak D match, TRBD1 (6 bases). Trimming left V 1 base short and J 0 bases short, with 10 bases between. The CDR3 covers 16 residues. Germline V gives CDR1 MGHDK, CDR2 SYGVNS.

The chain carries TRBV19 and TRBJ2-7; D is tentatively TRBD1 or TRBD2 (5 bases each). There are 15 residues in the CDR3. The V gene lost 6 bases and the J gene lost 7 bases, with 22 bases spanning the gap. CDR1 and CDR2 from the germline V gene are LNHDA and SQIVND (reference sequence). CDR3 coding DNA: TGTGCCAGTAGCCCTCGGGGCAGTTACTCTGATGAGCAGTACTTC. It specifies CASSPRGSYSDEQYF.

The V call is TRBV7-9, the J call TRBJ1-1; D possibly corresponds to TRBD1 (5 bases). Between the trimmed V and J ends, which lost 5 bases and 4 bases, there was a span of 11 bases. The CDR3 loop spans 13 amino acids. Per the germline V gene, CDR1 is SEHNR and CDR2 is FQNEAQ (reference sequence). The CDR3 coding sequence is TGTGCCAGCAGCAGAAAGGGGACCACTGAAGCTTTCTTT. Translating it yields CASSRKGTTEAFF.

Points on this clone: A far larger clone is a single base away, which makes a read error likely. The chain links TRBV4-2 to TRBJ1-5; D gene ambiguous. Trimming left V 0 bases short and J 2 bases short, with 8 bases between. The CDR3 is made up of 15 amino acids. Germline CDR1 reads LGHNA; CDR2 reads YNFKEQ. CDR3 sequence: CASSQEFWCNQPQHF. Here the CDR3 DNA reads TGTGCCAGCAGCCAAGAGTTTTGGTGCAATCAGCCCCAGCATTTT.

On this clone: A far larger clone is one nucleotide away, so this likely arose from a read error. The J gene is TRBJ1-5, the V gene TRBV29-1; unclear D gene. CDR3 size: 13 residues. V lost 6 bases to trimming and J lost 2 bases, with 11 bases between them. The germline CDR1 and CDR2 sequences are SQVTM and ANQGSEA. CDR3: CSVSSGCNQPQHF. DNA of the CDR3: TGCAGCGTCTCCTCGGGGTGCAATCAGCCCCAGCATTTT. The variable domain in full, with the rest retrieved from reference TRBV29-1 and TRBJ1-5, is SAVISQKPSRDICQRGTSLTIQCQVDSQVTMMFWYRQQPGQSLTLIATANQGSEATYESGFVIDKFPISRPNLTFSTLTVSNMSPEDSSIYLCSVSSGCNQPQHFGDGTRLSIL.

The chain recombines TRBV5-4 with TRBJ1-1, with TRBD1 identical over 8 bases. CDR1 SGHNT and CDR2 YYREEE come from the germline V gene (reference sequence). Trimming took 2 bases from V and 3 from J; bases not matched to a gene: 12. The CDR3 sequence is 17 residues long. CDR3 loop: CASSFPRTGPGDTEAFF. The CDR3 DNA reads TGTGCCAGCAGCTTCCCGAGGACAGGGCCCGGGGACACTGAAGCTTTCTTT.

This clone was seen a few times. V is TRBV5-6 and J is TRBJ1-5; D unresolved. V lost 0 bases and J 2 bases, leaving 15 bases between the germline ends. Germline loops: CDR1 SGHDT, CDR2 YYEEEE. This CDR3 is 17 amino acids long. The CDR3 DNA sequence: TGTGCCAGCAGCTTGGGAGGTGGACTATTGCGCAATCAGCCCCAGCATTTT. This sequence encodes CASSLGGGLLRNQPQHF.

The V gene is TRBV5-5, the J gene TRBJ2-7; 9 nucleotides agree with TRBD1. This CDR3 has 15 amino acids. V lost 1 base and J lost 2; bases outside the gene matches: 4. Germline V gene data show CDR1 as SGHKS and CDR2 as YYEKEE (reference sequence). The CDR3 coding sequence is TGTGCCAGCAGCTTGAGGGGGACAGGGCCCTACGAGCAGTACTTC. Translation: CASSLRGTGPYEQYF.

J is TRBJ2-7 and V is TRBV5-4, with D tentatively TRBD2 (5 bases). This CDR3 region has 13 residues. Between the trimmed V and J ends, which lost 0 bases and 4 bases, there was a span of 8 bases. Per germline, CDR1 SGHNT and CDR2 YYREEE (reference sequence). The CDR3 sequence: CASSLARDYEQYF. The CDR3 region has the DNA TGTGCCAGCAGCTTGGCCCGGGATTACGAGCAGTACTTC.

Regarding this clone: A far larger clone is one base from this, pointing to a likely read error. The chain couples TRBV2 to TRBJ1-5, with D possibly TRBD1 on 5 matching bases. Germline V lookup: CDR1 SNHLY, CDR2 FYNNEI. The CDR3 has 15 amino acids. DNA for the CDR3: TGTGCCGGCAGTCAAATCAGGGTTAGCAATCAGCCCCAGCATTTT. Its translation is CAGSQIRVSNQPQHF.

V usage is TRBV28 and J usage is TRBJ2-3; 11 positions agree with TRBD1. J gave up 8 bases and V 5 bases, and 9 bases lay outside the gene matches. The germline CDR1 and CDR2 sequences are MDHEN and SYDVKM. This CDR3 is 15 amino acids long. The CDR3, as DNA: TGTGCCAGCAGTCTAAGAGGACAGGGGGCGCGTACGCAGTATTTT. Encoded protein: CASSLRGQGARTQYF.

The chain recombines TRBV6-5 with TRBJ2-7; 7 bases match TRBD2. The V gene's germline CDR1 is MNHEY and CDR2 SVGAGI. The V and J ends lost 6 bases and 1 base, in that order; junction bases with no gene match: 3. This CDR3 has 13 amino acids. The chain's CDR3 is CASSQAGSYEQYF. The CDR3 DNA sequence: TGTGCCAGCAGCCAAGCGGGGTCCTACGAGCAGTACTTC.

This clone was picked up one time. The chain combines TRBV28 with TRBJ1-2; a possible D gene is TRBD1 (6 bases). This CDR3 has 13 amino acids. The germline V and J ends were trimmed by 3 bases and 7 bases, with 12 bases remaining between them. CDR1 is MDHEN and CDR2 is SYDVKM in the germline V gene. The CDR3 here is CASSFARGGGYTF. CDR3 sequence (DNA): TGTGCCAGCAGTTTCGCCCGAGGGGGTGGCTACACCTTC.

The DNA for the CDR3 is TGTGCCAGCAGAATTATAAGCGGGAGGGCCAACAATGAGCAGTTCTTC. Translating gives CASRIISGRANNEQFF. The chain has TRBV28 and TRBJ2-1; 10 positions agree with TRBD2. J was trimmed by 5 bases and V by 6 bases; bases with no gene match: 10. The germline gives CDR1 MDHEN, CDR2 SYDVKM. CDR3 length equals 16 residues.

The chain has TRBV28 and TRBJ2-3, with TRBD2 matching over 8 bases. The V gene's germline CDR1 is MDHEN and CDR2 SYDVKM. There are 15 residues in the CDR3. V was clipped by 5 bases and J by 7 bases; unmatched bases: 11. Written as DNA, the CDR3 is TGTGCCAGCAGTCCTGGGACTAGATCGGTTAATACGCAGTATTTT. Its translation: CASSPGTRSVNTQYF.